This is a list of T cell receptor beta chains from one sample in a study of beta chain features in type 1 diabetes. TCRdb's copy holds only in-frame clones and misses some; the assay was immunoSEQ multiplex PCR. This sample has under 350,000 clones, with 13% to 15% found just once. The specimen sequenced was naive CD4+ T cells from blood. The receptors stem from a man younger than 40 with type 1 diabetes. CDR3s include the opening cysteine and the closing phenylalanine or tryptophan. A D gene is named only where the DNA matches it firmly. Size values are once, few and many counts, or a class for expanded clones, and some rows have none.

d_call: NA
clone_size: few
j_call: TRBJ2-3
v_call: TRBV5-4
cdr3_nt: TGTGCCAGCAGCTTGGAGGCTAGTGGTTCAGATACGCAGTATTTT
cdr3_aa: CASSLEASGSDTQYF

d_call: TRBD2
clone_size: few
j_call: TRBJ2-1
v_call: TRBV5-1
cdr3_nt: TGCGCCAGCAGCTTCCTTGCGGGAGGAAGTGAGCAGTTCTTC
cdr3_aa: CASSFLAGGSEQFF

d_call: NA
clone_size: NA
j_call: TRBJ2-5
v_call: TRBV18
cdr3_nt: TGTGCCAGCTCACGGGGGACTCAAGAGACCCAGTACTTC
cdr3_aa: CASSRGTQETQYF

d_call: NA
clone_size: few
j_call: TRBJ2-3
v_call: TRBV9
cdr3_nt: TGTGCCAGCAGCGTAGGTAGCGAGTTTTCTCAGTATTTT
cdr3_aa: CASSVGSEFSQYF

d_call: TRBD1
clone_size: NA
j_call: TRBJ1-2
v_call: TRBV20-1
cdr3_nt: TGCAGTGCCACAGGGGAATATGGCTACACCTTC
cdr3_aa: CSATGEYGYTF

d_call: NA
clone_size: few
j_call: TRBJ2-2
v_call: TRBV18
cdr3_nt: TGTGCCAGCTCATCGCGGATAGAGGCCGGGGAGCTGTTTTTT
cdr3_aa: CASSSRIEAGELFF

d_call: NA
clone_size: NA
j_call: TRBJ2-5
v_call: TRBV18
cdr3_nt: TGTGCCAGCTCATCGGACCAAGAGACCCAGTACTTC
cdr3_aa: CASSSDQETQYF

d_call: TRBD1
clone_size: NA
j_call: TRBJ1-5
v_call: TRBV19
cdr3_nt: TGTGCCAGTAGTTCTCTACCGGGACAGGGGGCGCGTCGAAATCAGCCCCAGCATTTT
cdr3_aa: CASSSLPGQGARRNQPQHF

d_call: NA
clone_size: few
j_call: TRBJ1-1
v_call: TRBV7-9
cdr3_nt: TGTGCCAGCAGCTTAAATGACAGGAACACTGAAGCTTTCTTT
cdr3_aa: CASSLNDRNTEAFF

d_call: NA
clone_size: NA
j_call: TRBJ2-1
v_call: TRBV21-1
cdr3_nt: TGTGCCAGCAGCACTCAGGGGTCACAGGCAAACAATGAGCAGTTCTTC
cdr3_aa: CASSTQGSQANNEQFF

d_call: TRBD1
clone_size: few
j_call: TRBJ2-5
v_call: TRBV7-8
cdr3_nt: TGTGCCAGCAGCCCAGCCCCGGGACAGAGGCAAGAGACCCAGTACTTC
cdr3_aa: CASSPAPGQRQETQYF

d_call: NA
clone_size: few
j_call: TRBJ2-1
v_call: TRBV7-7
cdr3_nt: TGTGCCAGCAGCTCCGGAGATGGGAATGAGCAGTTCTTC
cdr3_aa: CASSSGDGNEQFF

d_call: NA
clone_size: NA
j_call: TRBJ2-7
v_call: TRBV7-2
cdr3_nt: TGTGCCAGCAGCTTGGACAGTTGGTCCTACGAGCAGTACTTC
cdr3_aa: CASSLDSWSYEQYF

d_call: NA
clone_size: NA
j_call: TRBJ2-6
v_call: TRBV19
cdr3_nt: TGTGCCAGTAGTATCACGACAGGCCTAACCTCTGGGGCCAACGTCCTGACTTTC
cdr3_aa: CASSITTGLTSGANVLTF

d_call: NA
clone_size: few
j_call: TRBJ2-5
v_call: TRBV18
cdr3_nt: TGTGCCAGCTCACCCCGAGCACAAGAGACCCAGTACTTC
cdr3_aa: CASSPRAQETQYF

d_call: NA
clone_size: few
j_call: TRBJ1-1
v_call: TRBV7-9
cdr3_nt: TGTGCCAGCAGCTTAGGGGGGGGCACTGAAGCTTTCTTT
cdr3_aa: CASSLGGGTEAFF

d_call: TRBD1
clone_size: NA
j_call: TRBJ2-3
v_call: TRBV5-1
cdr3_nt: TGCGCCAGCAGCTCCGGGACAGGGATCAATACGCAGTATTTT
cdr3_aa: CASSSGTGINTQYF

d_call: NA
clone_size: NA
j_call: TRBJ2-5
v_call: TRBV4-3
cdr3_nt: TGCGCCAGCAGCCCCCGGTACAGGGACGGGGAGACCCAGTACTTC
cdr3_aa: CASSPRYRDGETQYF

d_call: NA
clone_size: NA
j_call: TRBJ2-2
v_call: TRBV7-3
cdr3_nt: TGTGCCAGCAGCTTATTCGGGGGGAACACCGGGGAGCTGTTTTTT
cdr3_aa: CASSLFGGNTGELFF

d_call: TRBD2
clone_size: few
j_call: TRBJ2-7
v_call: TRBV6-6
cdr3_nt: TGTGCCAGCAGCATGACTAGCGGAATACCCTACGAGCAGTACTTC
cdr3_aa: CASSMTSGIPYEQYF

d_call: TRBD2
clone_size: few
j_call: TRBJ2-3
v_call: TRBV5-1
cdr3_nt: TGCGCCAGCAGCGAAGGACTAGCGGGCATAACAGATACGCAGTATTTT
cdr3_aa: CASSEGLAGITDTQYF

d_call: TRBD2
clone_size: few
j_call: TRBJ2-5
v_call: TRBV7-3
cdr3_nt: TGTGCCAGCAGCAACCCGGGACTAGCGGGAGGGCCTGAGACCCAGTACTTC
cdr3_aa: CASSNPGLAGGPETQYF

d_call: TRBD1
clone_size: few
j_call: TRBJ2-6
v_call: TRBV28
cdr3_nt: TGTGCCAGCAGCCATGGGACAGCCATCTCTGGGGCCAACGTCCTGACTTTC
cdr3_aa: CASSHGTAISGANVLTF

d_call: TRBD1
clone_size: few
j_call: TRBJ2-2
v_call: TRBV6-5
cdr3_nt: TGTGCCAGCAGCACAGGACAGGGGAACACCGGGGAGCTGTTTTTT
cdr3_aa: CASSTGQGNTGELFF

d_call: NA
clone_size: NA
j_call: TRBJ1-2
v_call: TRBV4-3
cdr3_nt: TGCGCCAGCAGCCAGGAGATCGGCCAGGGATATGGCTACACCTTC
cdr3_aa: CASSQEIGQGYGYTF

d_call: NA
clone_size: few
j_call: TRBJ2-3
v_call: TRBV25-1
cdr3_nt: TGTGCCAGCAGCTGGGAGCCGAGCACAGATACGCAGTATTTT
cdr3_aa: CASSWEPSTDTQYF

d_call: TRBD1
clone_size: NA
j_call: TRBJ2-1
v_call: TRBV5-1
cdr3_nt: TGCGCCAGCAGCCTAAACTCCGGGACAGTAGGGGAGCAGTTCTTC
cdr3_aa: CASSLNSGTVGEQFF

d_call: NA
clone_size: NA
j_call: TRBJ1-2
v_call: TRBV28
cdr3_nt: TGTGCCAGCAGTCTTACGGGAGTACATCCTAACTATGGCTACACCTTC
cdr3_aa: CASSLTGVHPNYGYTF

d_call: TRBD1
clone_size: few
j_call: TRBJ2-2
v_call: TRBV6-1
cdr3_nt: TGTGCCAGCAGTGGGCTGACAGGGCAGGGCGGGGAGCTGTTTTTT
cdr3_aa: CASSGLTGQGGELFF

d_call: NA
clone_size: few
j_call: TRBJ2-6
v_call: TRBV18
cdr3_nt: TGTGCCAGCTCACCACTAGGGGGTCACTCTGGGGCCAACGTCCTGACTTTC
cdr3_aa: CASSPLGGHSGANVLTF

d_call: TRBD2
clone_size: few
j_call: TRBJ2-1
v_call: TRBV5-1
cdr3_nt: TGCGCCAGCAGCTTGGGCGGGAGCTCCTACAATGAGCAGTTCTTC
cdr3_aa: CASSLGGSSYNEQFF

d_call: TRBD2
clone_size: few
j_call: TRBJ2-5
v_call: TRBV7-2
cdr3_nt: TGTGCCAGCAGCGGGGGGACTCTAGCGGGACCGGGGAGGTACTTC
cdr3_aa: CASSGGTLAGPGRYF